Only a few counts were recorded for the clone carrying this TCR beta chain. Germline CDR1 SGDLS, CDR2 YYNGEE. This CDR3 has 11 residues. V shed 5 bases and J shed 9 bases, with 9 bases lying between them. This entry belongs to a study of blood T cell repertoires in COVID-19. As for the study in general: Acute-phase and convalescent COVID-19 samples originated in the United States, Italy and Spain. T cells, B-cell-depleted T cells, or PBMCs provided the cDNA or gDNA that served as material.

Recovered status applied to Cohort 3 donors who had two consecutive negative PCRs. It also applied to those with clearance or with symptom resolution. TCRdb's copy holds only in-frame clones and misses some; the assay was immunoSEQ multiplex PCR. The table records roughly 290,000 clones, around nine tenths of them present only once. The sequencing sample was made of PBMCs or T cells enriched from blood (not recorded which). The receptor was derived from a middle-aged woman who had recovered from COVID-19. This chain uses TRBV9 with TRBJ2-1, with D uncertain. The CDR3 loop reads CASSRVGEQFF. CDR3 sequence (DNA): TGTGCCAGCAGTCGGGTGGGTGAGCAGTTCTTC.